This T cell receptor (beta chain) emerged from a study of control samples from healthy donors and cancer patients. This clone came up a few times. Libraries were prepared by immunoSEQ multiplex PCR; TCRdb keeps only in-frame clonotypes and omits some of them. Here the sample spans under 20,000 clones, roughly 86% being singletons. This receptor was obtained from a woman between 70 and 85 years old with colorectal cancer. Material: PBMCs.

CDR3 nucleotide sequence: TGTGCCAGCAGCCAGAGACCGAGCGCAGGCTACACCTTC. This translates into CASSQRPSAGYTF. The V gene is TRBV3-1 (or the pseudogene TRBV3-2), the J gene TRBJ1-2, with D uncertain. V lost 3 bases and J lost 8, with 13 bases in between. Germline lookup yields CDR1 LGHDT and CDR2 YNNKEL (reference sequence). The CDR3 loop spans 13 amino acids.